Detailed here is one T cell receptor (beta chain). MiXCR was run by TCRdb on the RT-PCR reads, yielding one entry per CDR3 protein. The table shows about 680,000 distinct CDR3 sequences, with 11% to 15% occurring only once. This receptor was identified in a female donor in good health, serving as a healthy control. The sample consisted of memory CD4+ T cells from blood.

CDR3 DNA: TGCAGTGCTAACCAGGCGGGTAACTATGGCTACACCTTC. This translates into CSANQAGNYGYTF. The chain employs TRBV20-1 and TRBJ1-2; D is unclear. This CDR3 has 13 amino acids. Trimming removed 4 bases at V and 1 base at J, with 10 bases between. Germline CDR1 reads DFQATT; CDR2 reads SNEGSKA (reference sequence).